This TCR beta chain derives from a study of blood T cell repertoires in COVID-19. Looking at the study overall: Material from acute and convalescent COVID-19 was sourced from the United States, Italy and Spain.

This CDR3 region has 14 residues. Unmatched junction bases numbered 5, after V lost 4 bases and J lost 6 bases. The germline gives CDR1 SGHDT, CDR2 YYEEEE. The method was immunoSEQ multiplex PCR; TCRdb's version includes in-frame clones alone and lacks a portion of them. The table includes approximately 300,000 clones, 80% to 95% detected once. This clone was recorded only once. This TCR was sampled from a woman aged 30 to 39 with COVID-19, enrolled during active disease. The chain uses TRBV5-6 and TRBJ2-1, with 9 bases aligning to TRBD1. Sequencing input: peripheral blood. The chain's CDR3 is CASSKDRGGNEQFF. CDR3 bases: TGTGCCAGCAGCAAAGACAGGGGGGGCAATGAGCAGTTCTTC.